The rows below give T cell receptor beta chains drawn from one sample of a study of identical twins. One entry per CDR3 protein results from TCRdb running MiXCR on the 5' RACE reads. The data hold fewer than 500,000 distinct CDR3 sequences, with roughly an eighth observed a single time. The same sample was also used in a study of yellow fever vaccine responses in identical twins.

Sequencing was performed on CD4+ T cells sorted from blood. The receptors derive from a woman aged 18-29 years in good health. Each CDR3 is given with its conserved first and last residue. D genes are given only for firm matches. Rows give clone size only sometimes, using once, few, many, or a class for an expanded clone.

d_call: -
v_call: TRBV28
j_call: TRBJ2-7
clone_size: -
cdr3_aa: CASRQPGANYEQYF
cdr3_nt: TGTGCCAGCAGGCAGCCGGGAGCAAACTACGAGCAGTACTTC

d_call: -
v_call: TRBV2
j_call: TRBJ2-7
clone_size: -
cdr3_aa: CASRRLVDEQYF
cdr3_nt: TGTGCCAGCAGGAGACTAGTTGACGAGCAGTACTTC

d_call: TRBD2
v_call: TRBV11-2
j_call: TRBJ2-5
clone_size: -
cdr3_aa: CASSLGASGGSYETQYF
cdr3_nt: TGTGCCAGCAGCCTGGGGGCTAGCGGGGGTTCCTATGAGACCCAGTACTTC

d_call: -
v_call: TRBV6-5
j_call: TRBJ1-1
clone_size: -
cdr3_aa: CASSHPQGRANTEAFF
cdr3_nt: TGTGCCAGCAGTCACCCCCAGGGCAGGGCGAACACTGAAGCTTTCTTT

d_call: TRBD2
v_call: TRBV5-1
j_call: TRBJ2-5
clone_size: few
cdr3_aa: CASSPGLVVETQYF
cdr3_nt: TGCGCCAGCAGCCCGGGACTAGTAGTGGAGACCCAGTACTTC

d_call: -
v_call: TRBV15
j_call: TRBJ2-5
clone_size: many
cdr3_aa: CATSRPGPQETQYF
cdr3_nt: TGTGCCACCAGCAGACCCGGACCCCAAGAGACCCAGTACTTC

d_call: TRBD2
v_call: TRBV27
j_call: TRBJ2-5
clone_size: -
cdr3_aa: CASGRTSGETQYF
cdr3_nt: TGTGCCAGCGGCCGGACTAGCGGGGAGACCCAGTACTTC

d_call: TRBD1
v_call: TRBV4-3
j_call: TRBJ2-5
clone_size: few
cdr3_aa: CASSQEGTGSPVQETQYF
cdr3_nt: TGCGCCAGCAGCCAAGAAGGGACAGGGAGCCCCGTCCAAGAGACCCAGTACTTC

d_call: TRBD1
v_call: TRBV18
j_call: TRBJ1-5
clone_size: many
cdr3_aa: CASSQDRNQPQHF
cdr3_nt: TGTGCCAGCTCGCAGGACAGGAATCAGCCCCAGCATTTT

d_call: -
v_call: TRBV14
j_call: TRBJ2-5
clone_size: -
cdr3_aa: CASSQLVPPAAQYF
cdr3_nt: TGTGCCAGCAGCCAACTCGTGCCCCCGGCGGCCCAGTACTTC

d_call: -
v_call: TRBV28
j_call: TRBJ2-1
clone_size: few
cdr3_aa: CASSTLSASHYNEQFF
cdr3_nt: TGTGCCAGCAGTACCCTAAGCGCGAGCCACTACAATGAGCAGTTCTTC

d_call: -
v_call: TRBV20-1
j_call: TRBJ2-2
clone_size: -
cdr3_aa: CSARGLAKGELFF
cdr3_nt: TGCAGTGCTCGAGGGCTAGCTAAAGGGGAGCTGTTTTTT

d_call: -
v_call: TRBV24-1
j_call: TRBJ2-1
clone_size: many
cdr3_aa: CATSTFGPNEQFF
cdr3_nt: TGTGCCACCTCGACATTCGGGCCCAATGAGCAGTTCTTC

d_call: TRBD2
v_call: TRBV12-3/TRBV12-4
j_call: TRBJ2-7
clone_size: many
cdr3_aa: CASSLAGVYEQYF
cdr3_nt: TGTGCCAGCAGTCTAGCGGGAGTCTACGAGCAGTACTTC

d_call: TRBD1
v_call: TRBV19
j_call: TRBJ2-1
clone_size: -
cdr3_aa: CASTAGTGDTYEQFF
cdr3_nt: TGTGCCAGTACCGCGGGGACAGGGGATACGTATGAGCAGTTCTTC